This T cell receptor (beta chain) was sequenced for a study of blood T cells in healthy people across ages. Primed by a sample-barcoded 5' primer and a J-beta primer mix, a second PCR proceeded for about 7 to 11 cycles. MiXCR, applied by TCRdb to the 5' RACE reads, yields one record per CDR3 protein. The sample includes 1.6 million or so distinct CDR3 sequences, roughly 30% of them seen just once. A note on this clonotype: Its matching antigen is unknown.

Study-wide findings and caveats: Aged donors had fewer naive CD4+ cells and lower diversity than long-lived donors. Diversity was estimated from one million T cells, and these estimates were considered underestimates.

The specimen sequenced was blood. The receptor's source is a woman in her twenties or thirties in good health.

CDR3 amino acids: CSARRGSGDYNEQFF. CDR3 in DNA: TGCAGTGCTAGACGTGGTAGCGGGGACTACAATGAGCAGTTCTTC. The V and J genes are TRBV20-1 and TRBJ2-1; 8 bases are a match to TRBD2. The ends lost 2 bases at V and 3 bases at J; junction bases unmatched: 6. CDR3 length: 15 residues. The V gene's germline CDR1 is DFQATT and CDR2 SNEGSKA (reference sequence).